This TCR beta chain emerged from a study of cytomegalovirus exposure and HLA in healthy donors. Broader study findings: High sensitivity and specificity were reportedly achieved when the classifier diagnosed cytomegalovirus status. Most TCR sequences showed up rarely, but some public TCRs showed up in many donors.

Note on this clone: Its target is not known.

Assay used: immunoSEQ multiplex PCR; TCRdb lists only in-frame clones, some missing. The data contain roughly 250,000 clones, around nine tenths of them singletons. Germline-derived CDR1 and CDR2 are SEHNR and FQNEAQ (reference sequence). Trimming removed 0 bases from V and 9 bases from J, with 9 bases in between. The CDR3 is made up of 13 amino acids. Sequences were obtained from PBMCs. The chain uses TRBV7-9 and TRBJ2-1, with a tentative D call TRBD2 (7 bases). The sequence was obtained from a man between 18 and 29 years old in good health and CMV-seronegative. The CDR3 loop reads CASSLAGGGEQFF. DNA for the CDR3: TGTGCCAGCAGCTTAGCGGGAGGGGGTGAGCAGTTCTTC.